These T cell receptor beta chains were read from a single sample in a study of cytomegalovirus exposure and HLA in healthy donors. Using immunoSEQ multiplex PCR, the repertoire was profiled, and TCRdb retains in-frame clones only, with some absent. The sample lists some 130,000 clones; 75% to 85% were seen once. Sequencing used PBMCs. The receptor source for this set is a young man in good health and CMV-seronegative. CDR3s include the opening cysteine and the closing phenylalanine or tryptophan. Fields, in order: V gene, J gene, clone size, D gene, CDR3 DNA, CDR3 protein. The D gene is left open where the match is weak. Clone size, where shown, is once, few, many, or a class for clones that have expanded.

v_call: TRBV7-8
j_call: TRBJ1-5
clone_size: -
d_call: TRBD1
cdr3_nt: TGTGCCAGCAGCGACAGGGGGAATCAGCCCCAGCATTTT
cdr3_aa: CASSDRGNQPQHF

v_call: TRBV25-1
j_call: TRBJ1-1
clone_size: few
d_call: -
cdr3_nt: TGTGCCAGCAGTCCCCTCTTTGATAGCCCGGCCATCTTT
cdr3_aa: CASSPLFDSPAIF

v_call: TRBV7-9
j_call: TRBJ2-1
clone_size: -
d_call: TRBD2
cdr3_nt: TGTGCCAGCAGCTTAGCTTTATCTGGACTAGCGGGAGTAAATGAGCAGTTCTTC
cdr3_aa: CASSLALSGLAGVNEQFF

v_call: TRBV5-6
j_call: TRBJ1-2
clone_size: few
d_call: -
cdr3_nt: TGTGCCAGCAGCCTGAAACTTCGGGGCTACACCTTC
cdr3_aa: CASSLKLRGYTF

v_call: TRBV7-9
j_call: TRBJ2-1
clone_size: -
d_call: TRBD2
cdr3_nt: TGTGCCAGCAGCGGGAGCGGGGGGACTTACAATGAGCAGTTCTTC
cdr3_aa: CASSGSGGTYNEQFF

v_call: TRBV7-7
j_call: TRBJ2-2
clone_size: -
d_call: -
cdr3_nt: TGTGCCAGCAGCCAAAAGGGGAATTTAGCCGGGGAGCTGTTTTTT
cdr3_aa: CASSQKGNLAGELFF

v_call: TRBV2
j_call: TRBJ2-1
clone_size: -
d_call: TRBD2
cdr3_nt: TGTGCCAGCAGTGACGGGAGGCCCCAGTTCGGTGAGCAGTTCTTC
cdr3_aa: CASSDGRPQFGEQFF

v_call: TRBV7-9
j_call: TRBJ2-5
clone_size: -
d_call: -
cdr3_nt: TGTGCCAGCAGCTTAGGGGTACTAGCTGTGGAGACCCAGTACTTC
cdr3_aa: CASSLGVLAVETQYF

v_call: TRBV7-2
j_call: TRBJ2-1
clone_size: -
d_call: TRBD1
cdr3_nt: TGTGCCAGCAGCTTAGGTGGAGACAGGGTTCCTTACAATGAGCAGTTCTTC
cdr3_aa: CASSLGGDRVPYNEQFF

v_call: TRBV7-9
j_call: TRBJ2-5
clone_size: -
d_call: TRBD2
cdr3_nt: TGTGCCAGCAGCTTAGCCCGACTAGCGTCTCAAGAGACCCAGTACTTC
cdr3_aa: CASSLARLASQETQYF

v_call: TRBV7-8
j_call: TRBJ2-3
clone_size: once
d_call: TRBD2
cdr3_nt: TGTGCCAGCAGTGGCGAGCGGGAGGCAAACACAGATACGCAGTATTTT
cdr3_aa: CASSGEREANTDTQYF

v_call: TRBV7-8
j_call: TRBJ1-6
clone_size: -
d_call: TRBD1
cdr3_nt: TGTGCCAGCAGCTCCGTGACGGGGGGGAGGACAGGGGATTCACCCCTCCACTTT
cdr3_aa: CASSSVTGGRTGDSPLHF

v_call: TRBV11-2
j_call: TRBJ2-5
clone_size: -
d_call: -
cdr3_nt: TGTGCCAGCAGCTTAGAGCGTCGGGAGACCCAGTACTTC
cdr3_aa: CASSLERRETQYF

v_call: TRBV4-2
j_call: TRBJ2-2
clone_size: -
d_call: TRBD1
cdr3_nt: TGTGCCAGCAGCCAATTTCAGGGGGCCAACACCGGGGAGCTGTTTTTT
cdr3_aa: CASSQFQGANTGELFF

v_call: TRBV6-4
j_call: TRBJ2-6
clone_size: -
d_call: TRBD1
cdr3_nt: TGTGCCAGCAGTGACTCTGGCAGGGGGAACTCTGGGGCCAACGTCCTGACTTTC
cdr3_aa: CASSDSGRGNSGANVLTF

v_call: TRBV29-1
j_call: TRBJ2-1
clone_size: -
d_call: -
cdr3_nt: TGCAGCGTTCTTCTAGACCTCAATGAGCAGTTCTTC
cdr3_aa: CSVLLDLNEQFF

v_call: TRBV18
j_call: TRBJ2-2
clone_size: once
d_call: TRBD2
cdr3_nt: TGTGCCAGCTCACCACCGGGACTAGCGGGTGTCGGGGAGCTGTTTTTT
cdr3_aa: CASSPPGLAGVGELFF

v_call: TRBV7-8
j_call: TRBJ1-1
clone_size: -
d_call: TRBD1
cdr3_nt: TGTGCCAGCAGCTTGAGCAGGGGGCAAAACACTGAAGCTTTCTTT
cdr3_aa: CASSLSRGQNTEAFF

v_call: TRBV5-1
j_call: TRBJ2-1
clone_size: -
d_call: TRBD1
cdr3_nt: TGCGCCAGCAGCTTGGGGGACAGCACCTCCAATGAGCAGTTCTTC
cdr3_aa: CASSLGDSTSNEQFF

v_call: TRBV6-5
j_call: TRBJ1-6
clone_size: -
d_call: -
cdr3_nt: TGTGCCAGCAGTTACGTCGGGGGGGGCGCACAATCACCCCTCCACTTT
cdr3_aa: CASSYVGGGAQSPLHF

v_call: TRBV5-6
j_call: TRBJ2-1
clone_size: once
d_call: TRBD2
cdr3_nt: TGTGCCAGCAGCTTGGCCCTCGGACTAGCGGATCTTTCCTACAATGAGCAGTTCTTC
cdr3_aa: CASSLALGLADLSYNEQFF

v_call: TRBV9
j_call: TRBJ1-5
clone_size: -
d_call: TRBD1
cdr3_nt: TGTGCCAGCAGCACCCAGGACAGGCAAAGGCTGCCCCAGCATTTT
cdr3_aa: CASSTQDRQRLPQHF

v_call: TRBV6-1
j_call: TRBJ1-1
clone_size: -
d_call: -
cdr3_nt: TGTGCCAGCAGTATAAATTCGGGGGGGACCACTGAAGCTTTCTTT
cdr3_aa: CASSINSGGTTEAFF

v_call: TRBV28
j_call: TRBJ2-7
clone_size: -
d_call: -
cdr3_nt: TGTGCCAGCAGTTTGGGGCTGGGCCCCTACGAGCAGTACTTC
cdr3_aa: CASSLGLGPYEQYF

v_call: TRBV27
j_call: TRBJ2-7
clone_size: -
d_call: TRBD1
cdr3_nt: TGTGCCAGCAGTTCATGGACAGGGCAGGAGCAGTACTTC
cdr3_aa: CASSSWTGQEQYF

v_call: TRBV27
j_call: TRBJ2-7
clone_size: -
d_call: TRBD2
cdr3_nt: TGTGCCAGCAGTTTTTCCCAGACTAGCGTGACGTCCTACGAGCAGTACTTC
cdr3_aa: CASSFSQTSVTSYEQYF

v_call: TRBV28
j_call: TRBJ1-4
clone_size: -
d_call: -
cdr3_nt: TGTGCCAGCAGTTTAGGGAGGGATGAAAAACTGTTTTTT
cdr3_aa: CASSLGRDEKLFF

v_call: TRBV27
j_call: TRBJ1-6
clone_size: -
d_call: -
cdr3_nt: TGTGCCAGCACTTGGACGCTACTAGATAATTCACCCCTCCACTTT
cdr3_aa: CASTWTLLDNSPLHF

v_call: TRBV7-9
j_call: TRBJ1-1
clone_size: once
d_call: -
cdr3_nt: TGTGCCAGCAGCTCCATAAGGGGTAACACTGAAGCTTTCTTT
cdr3_aa: CASSSIRGNTEAFF

v_call: TRBV5-6
j_call: TRBJ1-1
clone_size: few
d_call: -
cdr3_nt: TGTGCCAGCAGCTCCCAGACTGAAGCTTTCTTT
cdr3_aa: CASSSQTEAFF

v_call: TRBV18
j_call: TRBJ1-1
clone_size: -
d_call: -
cdr3_nt: TGTGCCAGCTCACCACCTACGACGGGAAACACTGAAGCTTTCTTT
cdr3_aa: CASSPPTTGNTEAFF

v_call: TRBV27
j_call: TRBJ1-2
clone_size: -
d_call: -
cdr3_nt: TGTGCCAGCAGTTCCAACAATCGACTTCTGCTTAGTGGCTACCCCTTC
cdr3_aa: CASSSNNRLLLSGYPF

v_call: TRBV28
j_call: TRBJ1-1
clone_size: -
d_call: TRBD1
cdr3_nt: TGTGCCAGCAGGATAGGACAGGGGCTAGGTGAAGCTTTCTTT
cdr3_aa: CASRIGQGLGEAFF

v_call: TRBV27
j_call: TRBJ2-1
clone_size: -
d_call: TRBD1
cdr3_nt: TGTGCCAGCAGTTTATCACGGGACAGGGACAATGAGCAGTTCTTC
cdr3_aa: CASSLSRDRDNEQFF

v_call: TRBV2
j_call: TRBJ2-7
clone_size: -
d_call: TRBD2
cdr3_nt: TGTGCCAGCCGCGGGGGGACTAGCGTCTCCTACGAGCAGTACTTC
cdr3_aa: CASRGGTSVSYEQYF

v_call: TRBV5-4
j_call: TRBJ2-5
clone_size: -
d_call: TRBD2
cdr3_nt: TGTGCCAGCAGCTTGGGTAGTAGCGGGAGGGCCACCGAGACCCAGTACTTC
cdr3_aa: CASSLGSSGRATETQYF

v_call: TRBV2
j_call: TRBJ2-5
clone_size: -
d_call: TRBD1
cdr3_nt: TGTGCCAGCAGTAGACAGGGCCGGTGGGAGACCCAGTACTTC
cdr3_aa: CASSRQGRWETQYF

v_call: TRBV7-9
j_call: TRBJ2-7
clone_size: -
d_call: TRBD2
cdr3_nt: TGTGCCAGCAGCTCGACTAGCGGGGAACGCCCCTACGAGCAGTACTTC
cdr3_aa: CASSSTSGERPYEQYF

v_call: TRBV30
j_call: TRBJ1-1
clone_size: -
d_call: -
cdr3_nt: TGTGCCTGGAGGACGGGGTTCGAAGCTTTCTTT
cdr3_aa: CAWRTGFEAFF

v_call: TRBV18
j_call: TRBJ2-7
clone_size: -
d_call: TRBD2
cdr3_nt: TGTGCCAGCTCAACGACTAGCGGGTTACTCTACGAGCAGTACTTC
cdr3_aa: CASSTTSGLLYEQYF

v_call: TRBV19
j_call: TRBJ2-1
clone_size: -
d_call: -
cdr3_nt: TGTGCCAGTAGTGTGAGTTTAAGCTCCTACAATGAGCAGTTCTTC
cdr3_aa: CASSVSLSSYNEQFF

v_call: TRBV7-9
j_call: TRBJ1-2
clone_size: -
d_call: TRBD1
cdr3_nt: TGTGCCAGCAGCTTATTCGGACAGGGGCACCCCTATGGCTACACCTTC
cdr3_aa: CASSLFGQGHPYGYTF

v_call: TRBV5-3
j_call: TRBJ1-4
clone_size: -
d_call: TRBD1
cdr3_nt: TGTGCCAGAAGCTTGAAGTCTCGGGACAGACTTAATGAAAAACTGTTTTTT
cdr3_aa: CARSLKSRDRLNEKLFF

v_call: TRBV27
j_call: TRBJ2-7
clone_size: -
d_call: TRBD1
cdr3_nt: TGTGCCAGCAGTGAAAACAGGGGGCACGAGCAGTACTTC
cdr3_aa: CASSENRGHEQYF

v_call: TRBV28
j_call: TRBJ1-2
clone_size: -
d_call: -
cdr3_nt: TGTGCCAGCACCCAGTCGTCCTATGGCTACACCTTC
cdr3_aa: CASTQSSYGYTF

v_call: TRBV7-9
j_call: TRBJ2-3
clone_size: -
d_call: TRBD1
cdr3_nt: TGTGCCAGCAGCTTAGTTACCACCCGGGACAGGGGCACAGATACGCAGTATTTT
cdr3_aa: CASSLVTTRDRGTDTQYF

v_call: TRBV5-1
j_call: TRBJ2-3
clone_size: -
d_call: -
cdr3_nt: TGCGCCAGCTTTATTAGCGGTCGCACAGATACGCAGTATTTT
cdr3_aa: CASFISGRTDTQYF

v_call: TRBV7-9
j_call: TRBJ2-7
clone_size: -
d_call: -
cdr3_nt: TGTGCCAGCAGCTTCGTGAGGGGGAGGGTCTCCTACGAGCAGTACTTC
cdr3_aa: CASSFVRGRVSYEQYF

v_call: TRBV27
j_call: TRBJ1-2
clone_size: -
d_call: -
cdr3_nt: TGTGCCAGCAGTTTATCCCAACGCGGGAGCTATGGCTACACCTTC
cdr3_aa: CASSLSQRGSYGYTF

v_call: TRBV11-2
j_call: TRBJ2-2
clone_size: -
d_call: TRBD1
cdr3_nt: TGTGCCAGCAGCTTCCGGGACAGGGGTGACACCGGGGAGCTGTTTTTT
cdr3_aa: CASSFRDRGDTGELFF

v_call: TRBV6-6
j_call: TRBJ2-3
clone_size: -
d_call: TRBD1
cdr3_nt: TGTGCCACCGACAGGGGGGTCACAGATACGCAGTATTTT
cdr3_aa: CATDRGVTDTQYF